The subject of this entry is one T cell receptor beta chain. UMIs with a 6-nucleotide sample barcode were added by template switching. TCRdb reworked the 5' RACE reads into one entry per CDR3 protein, no DNA. Its table lists more than 75,000 distinct CDR3 sequences. The data are from a study of monozygotic twins with inflammatory bowel disease. Every single donor had a roughly 2.7 ml blood sample drawn. Germline V gene data show CDR1 as SGDLS and CDR2 as YYNGEE. The CDR3 covers 16 residues. The sequence derives from a human donor with ulcerative colitis or Crohn's disease, or a healthy co-twin of an affected twin (not recorded which). The sequencing input was blood. This rearrangement joins TRBV9 to TRBJ2-3; TCRdb returns TRBD2, unconfirmable since there is no DNA. The CDR3: CASSLRTSGGPDTQYF.